Each of the 11 T cell receptor beta chains below was sequenced from the same sample in a study of control samples from healthy donors and cancer patients. The protocol was immunoSEQ multiplex PCR, while the TCRdb copy is restricted to in-frame clones and leaves out a portion. The sample holds 95,000 to 150,000 clones, approximately 89% seen once. Material: blood. The receptors derive from a woman aged 18 to 35 in good health.

V usage is TRBV12-5 and J usage is TRBJ2-7; 12 positions agree with TRBD1. The CDR3 extends over 18 amino acids. The V segment lost 0 bases and the J segment 4 bases; nucleotides outside the gene matches: 10. Germline-derived CDR1 and CDR2 are LGHNT and FRNRAP. The DNA for the CDR3 is TGTGCTAGTGGTTTGGTAAAGGGACAGGGGGCGCATATTTACGAGCAGTACTTC. Translating gives CASGLVKGQGAHIYEQYF. The full variable domain, with the rest looked up from reference TRBV12-5 and TRBJ2-7, is DARVTQTPRHKVTEMGQEVTMRCQPILGHNTVFWYRQTMMQGLELLAYFRNRAPLDDSGMPKDRFSAEMPDATLATLKIQPSEPRDSAVYFCASGLVKGQGAHIYEQYFGPGTRLTVT.

Points on this clone: The junction shows a germline mismatch at one end, possibly a read error. Additional DNA sequences in this sample encode the identical CDR3. The chain employs TRBV6-6 and TRBJ1-5; a possible D gene is TRBD1 (5 bases). Germline V gene sequence: CDR1 MNHNY, CDR2 SVGAGI (reference sequence). The CDR3 consists of 13 residues. As DNA, the CDR3 is TGTGCCAGTAGTTACGGGGCCAATCAGCCCCAGCATTTT. Protein: CASSYGANQPQHF.

The CDR3 DNA follows: TGTGCCACGCGGCGGGCTAGCGGGGGGGCGAACGAGCAGTACTTC. This sequence encodes CATRRASGGANEQYF. This chain connects TRBV10-3 to TRBJ2-7, with 12 bases lining up with TRBD2. CDR1 is ENHRY and CDR2 is SYGVKD in the germline V gene. J was trimmed by 5 bases and V by 10 bases; bases with no gene match: 12. The CDR3 extends over 15 amino acids.

V usage is TRBV13 and J usage is TRBJ1-1; a possible D gene is TRBD1 (5 bases). Per germline, CDR1 PRHDT and CDR2 FYEKMQ (reference sequence). The CDR3 covers 15 residues. V gave up 5 bases and J gave up 3 bases, with 16 bases separating them. The CDR3 DNA reads TGTGCCAGCAGCCCAGGGTCCCGTAGGGACACTGAAGCTTTCTTT. Translation: CASSPGSRRDTEAFF.

V is TRBV4-3 and J is TRBJ1-1; the D gene is possibly TRBD1 (5 bases). Trimming pared 0 bases from V and 11 bases from J, leaving 16 bases between. Germline CDR1 LGHNA, CDR2 YSLEER. The CDR3 spans 14 residues. CDR3 sequence reads: CASSQDSWGFGAFF. The CDR3 DNA is TGCGCCAGCAGCCAAGATTCTTGGGGGTTTGGGGCTTTCTTT.

This chain joins TRBV5-1 and TRBJ2-3; tentative D call: TRBD2 (5 bases). Germline V CDR1 and CDR2: SGHRS, YFSETQ. The CDR3 is 15 amino acids. Between the trimmed V and J ends, which lost 0 bases and 1 base, there was a span of 9 bases. This CDR3 is CASSLVQAGTDTQYF. The DNA for the CDR3 is TGCGCCAGCAGCTTGGTCCAAGCGGGCACAGATACGCAGTATTTT.

This sequence joins TRBV24-1 and TRBJ1-1, with unresolved D. Germline V gives CDR1 KGHDR, CDR2 SFDVKD. There are 15 residues in the CDR3. Trimming removed 3 bases at V and 1 base at J, with 11 bases between. The CDR3 loop reads CATSDKSTGNTEAFF. In DNA, the CDR3 is TGTGCCACCAGTGATAAATCGACCGGGAACACTGAAGCTTTCTTT.

This chain uses TRBV12-5 with TRBJ1-1; D uncertain. The CDR3 contains 12 residues. Germline V gives CDR1 LGHNT, CDR2 FRNRAP. V dropped 5 bases and J dropped 6 bases, with 10 bases sitting between them. CDR3 loop: CASGREGSEAFF. CDR3 sequence (DNA): TGTGCTAGTGGTCGAGAGGGCTCTGAAGCTTTCTTT.

J is TRBJ2-1 and V is TRBV5-1, with TRBD2 matching 13 bases. Germline V gene lookup returns CDR1 SGHRS and CDR2 YFSETQ. J gave up 0 bases and V 7 bases, and 7 bases lay outside the gene matches. CDR3 length: 17 residues. CDR3 residues: CASYMGLAGPSYNEQFF. The CDR3, as DNA: TGCGCCAGCTATATGGGACTAGCGGGGCCCTCCTACAATGAGCAGTTCTTC.

This rearrangement joins TRBV5-8 to TRBJ2-3; D possibly matches TRBD1 or TRBD2 (5 bases each). Per germline, CDR1 SGHTS and CDR2 YDEGEE. The V end was cut by 3 bases, the J end by 0 bases, with 14 bases between. This CDR3 spans 16 amino acids. The CDR3 DNA reads as TGTGCCAGCAGCTCAGCCATCCGGGACAGCACAGATACGCAGTATTTT. Protein: CASSSAIRDSTDTQYF.

The V call is TRBV2, the J call TRBJ1-6; perhaps TRBD1 as D (6 bases). Trimming left V 4 bases short and J 6 bases short, with 13 bases between. In germline, CDR1 is SNHLY, CDR2 FYNNEI. This CDR3 comprises 15 residues. This chain's CDR3 is CASSVTDRPNSPLHF. The DNA of the CDR3 is TGTGCCAGCAGTGTCACCGACAGGCCTAATTCACCCCTCCACTTT.